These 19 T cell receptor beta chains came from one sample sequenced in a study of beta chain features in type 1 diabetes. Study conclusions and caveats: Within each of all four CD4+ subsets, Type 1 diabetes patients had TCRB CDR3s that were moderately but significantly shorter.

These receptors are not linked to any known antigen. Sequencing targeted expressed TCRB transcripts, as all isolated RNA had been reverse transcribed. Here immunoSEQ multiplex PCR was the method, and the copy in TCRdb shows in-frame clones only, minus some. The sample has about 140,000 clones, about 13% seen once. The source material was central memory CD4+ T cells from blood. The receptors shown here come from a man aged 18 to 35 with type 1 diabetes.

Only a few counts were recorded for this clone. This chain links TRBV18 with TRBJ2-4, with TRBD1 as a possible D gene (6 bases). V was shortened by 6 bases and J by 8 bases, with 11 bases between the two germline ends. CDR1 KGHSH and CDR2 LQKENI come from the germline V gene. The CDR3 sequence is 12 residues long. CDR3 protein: CASSLQGDIQYF. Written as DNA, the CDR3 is TGTGCCAGCTCTCTACAGGGAGACATTCAGTACTTC.

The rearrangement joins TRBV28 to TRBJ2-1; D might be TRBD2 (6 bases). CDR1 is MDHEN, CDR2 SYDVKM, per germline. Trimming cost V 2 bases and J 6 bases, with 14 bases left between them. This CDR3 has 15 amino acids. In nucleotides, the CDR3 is TGTGCCAGCAGTTTAGCGGGGCGGGGCTTCAATGAGCAGTTCTTC. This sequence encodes CASSLAGRGFNEQFF.

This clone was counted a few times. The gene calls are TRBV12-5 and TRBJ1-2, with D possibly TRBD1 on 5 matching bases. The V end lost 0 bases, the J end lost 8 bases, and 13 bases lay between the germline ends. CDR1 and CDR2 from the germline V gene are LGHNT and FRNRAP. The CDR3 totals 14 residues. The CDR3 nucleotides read TGTGCTAGTGGTTTGGTAGGGACCGGGCGAGGCTACACCTTC. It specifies CASGLVGTGRGYTF.

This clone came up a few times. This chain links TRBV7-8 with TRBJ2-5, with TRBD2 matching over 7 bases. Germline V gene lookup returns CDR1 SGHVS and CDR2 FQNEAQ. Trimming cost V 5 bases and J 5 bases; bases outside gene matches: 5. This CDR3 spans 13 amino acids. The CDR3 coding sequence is TGTGCCAGCAGCCTGGGAGGGTGGGAGACCCAGTACTTC. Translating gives CASSLGGWETQYF.

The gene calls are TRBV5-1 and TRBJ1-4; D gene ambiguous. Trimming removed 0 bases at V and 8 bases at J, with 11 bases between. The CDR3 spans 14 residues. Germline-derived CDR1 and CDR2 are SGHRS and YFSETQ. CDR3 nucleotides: TGCGCCAGCAGCTTGGCCGGTTTAGGAGAAAAACTGTTTTTT. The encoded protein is CASSLAGLGEKLFF.

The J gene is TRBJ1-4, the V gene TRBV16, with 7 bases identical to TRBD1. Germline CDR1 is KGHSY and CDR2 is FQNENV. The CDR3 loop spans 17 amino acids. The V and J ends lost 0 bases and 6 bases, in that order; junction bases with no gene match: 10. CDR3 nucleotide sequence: TGTGCCAGCAGCCAATCCCTCGGCGGCAGGGGGGATGAAAAACTGTTTTTT. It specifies CASSQSLGGRGDEKLFF.

In DNA, the CDR3 is TGTGCCAGCAGGAGACTAGCGGGGGCCTACGAGCAGTACTTC. This translates into CASRRLAGAYEQYF. The chain recombines TRBV27 with TRBJ2-7, with 12 bases matching TRBD2. The CDR3 length is 14 residues. Trimming took 6 bases from V and 2 from J; bases not matched to a gene: 2. Germline CDR1 MNHEY, CDR2 SMNVEV (reference sequence).

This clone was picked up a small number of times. The CDR3 sequence: CATSRDVAGDNEQFF. CDR3 nucleotide sequence: TGTGCCACCAGCAGAGACGTCGCGGGGGACAATGAGCAGTTCTTC. V usage is TRBV15 and J usage is TRBJ2-1; 7 bases are a match to TRBD2. Germline V gene lookup returns CDR1 LNHNV and CDR2 YYDKDF (reference sequence). This CDR3 is 15 amino acids long. The junction had 4 bases not matched to a gene; V was cut back by 0 bases and J by 5 bases. Based on the CDR3 plus reference TRBV15 and TRBJ2-1, the full variable domain is DAMVIQNPRYQVTQFGKPVTLSCSQTLNHNVMYWYQQKSSQAPKLLFHYYDKDFNNEADTPDNFQSRRPNTSFCFLDIRSPGLGDTAMYLCATSRDVAGDNEQFFGPGTRLTVL.

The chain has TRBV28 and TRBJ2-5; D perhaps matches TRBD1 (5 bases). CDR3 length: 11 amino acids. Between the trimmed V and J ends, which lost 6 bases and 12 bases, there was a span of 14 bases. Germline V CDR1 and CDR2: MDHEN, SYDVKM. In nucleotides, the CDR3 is TGTGCCAGCAGGACCACAGGTTTTGAGTACTTC. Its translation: CASRTTGFEYF.

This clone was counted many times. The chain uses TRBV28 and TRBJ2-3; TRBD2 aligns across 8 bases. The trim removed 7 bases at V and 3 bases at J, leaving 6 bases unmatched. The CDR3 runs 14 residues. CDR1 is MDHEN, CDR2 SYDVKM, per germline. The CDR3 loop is CASMGGGQTDTQYF. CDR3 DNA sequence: TGTGCCAGCATGGGCGGGGGGCAAACAGATACGCAGTATTTT.

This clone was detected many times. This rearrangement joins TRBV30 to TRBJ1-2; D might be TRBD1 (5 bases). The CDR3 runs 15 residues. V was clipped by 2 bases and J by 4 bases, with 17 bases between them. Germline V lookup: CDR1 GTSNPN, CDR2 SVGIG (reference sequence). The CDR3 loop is CAWSRAGAISYGYTF. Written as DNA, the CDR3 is TGTGCCTGGAGTCGGGCCGGGGCCATTAGCTATGGCTACACCTTC.

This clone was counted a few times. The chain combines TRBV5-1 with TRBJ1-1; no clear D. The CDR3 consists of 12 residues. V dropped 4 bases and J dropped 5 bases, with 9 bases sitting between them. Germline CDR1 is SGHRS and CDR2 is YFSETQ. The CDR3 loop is CASSPGTTEAFF. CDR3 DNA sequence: TGCGCCAGCAGCCCCGGAACTACTGAAGCTTTCTTT.

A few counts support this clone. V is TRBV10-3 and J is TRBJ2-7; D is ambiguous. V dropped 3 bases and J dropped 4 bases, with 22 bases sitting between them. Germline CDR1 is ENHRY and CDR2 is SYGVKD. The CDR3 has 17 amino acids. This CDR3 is CAISDGPQESLQYEQYF. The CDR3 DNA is TGTGCCATCAGTGATGGACCCCAGGAGTCCTTACAATACGAGCAGTACTTC.

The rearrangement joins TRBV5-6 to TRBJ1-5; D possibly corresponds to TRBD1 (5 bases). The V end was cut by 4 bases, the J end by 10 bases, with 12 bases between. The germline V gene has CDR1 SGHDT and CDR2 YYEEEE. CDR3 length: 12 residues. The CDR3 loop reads CASSTGTLPQHF. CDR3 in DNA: TGTGCCAGCAGCACCGGGACTCTCCCCCAGCATTTT.

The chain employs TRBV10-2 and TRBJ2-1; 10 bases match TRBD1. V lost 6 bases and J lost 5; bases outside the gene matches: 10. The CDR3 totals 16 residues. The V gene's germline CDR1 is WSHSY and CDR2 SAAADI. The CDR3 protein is CASRTTGTGANNEQFF. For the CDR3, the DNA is TGCGCCAGCAGAACCACCGGGACAGGGGCTAACAATGAGCAGTTCTTC.

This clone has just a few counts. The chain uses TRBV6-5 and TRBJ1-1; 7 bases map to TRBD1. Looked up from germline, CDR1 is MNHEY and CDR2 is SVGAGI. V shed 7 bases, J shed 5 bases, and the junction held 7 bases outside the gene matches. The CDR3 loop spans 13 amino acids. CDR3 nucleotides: TGTGCCAGCATTAGGACAGGTGGAACTGAAGCTTTCTTT. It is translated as CASIRTGGTEAFF.

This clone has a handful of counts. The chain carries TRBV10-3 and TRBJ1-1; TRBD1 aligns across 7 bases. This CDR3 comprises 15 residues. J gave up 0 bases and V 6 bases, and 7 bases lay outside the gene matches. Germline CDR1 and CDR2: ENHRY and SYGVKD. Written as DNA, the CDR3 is TGTGCCATCAGGACCGGGACAGACATGAACACTGAAGCTTTCTTT. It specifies CAIRTGTDMNTEAFF.

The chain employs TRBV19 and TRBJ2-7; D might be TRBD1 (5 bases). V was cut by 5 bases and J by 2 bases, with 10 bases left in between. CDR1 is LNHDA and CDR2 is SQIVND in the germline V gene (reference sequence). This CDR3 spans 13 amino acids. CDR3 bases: TGTGCCAGTAGTGTTCAGGGAACCTACGAGCAGTACTTC. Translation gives CASSVQGTYEQYF.

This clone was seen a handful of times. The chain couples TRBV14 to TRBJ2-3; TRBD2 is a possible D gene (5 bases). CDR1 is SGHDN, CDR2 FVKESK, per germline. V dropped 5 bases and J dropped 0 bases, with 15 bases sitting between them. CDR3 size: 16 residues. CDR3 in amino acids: CASSFNSDPSTDTQYF. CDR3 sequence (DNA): TGTGCCAGCAGCTTTAATAGCGACCCAAGCACAGATACGCAGTATTTT.